Described below is a single T cell receptor (beta chain) sequence and its context. Its antigen is not identified. These data originate in a study of human T cells and chemical hapten exposure. General study results and limits: High-frequency TCRs, those above 1 in 1000, stayed the same after DPC sensitization.

TCRdb redid the calling of the RACE reads with MiXCR, one entry per CDR3 protein. Of 300,000 to 400,000 distinct CDR3 sequences detected, 5% to 6.5% appear once; the ten largest clones hold around 2.6%. This sample's time point: pre-sensitization, week 0. Treatment specified: therapeutic diphenylcyclopropenone sensitization with weekly scalp DPC. After removal of 3 bases from V and 5 bases from J, the junction contained 3 bases not matched to a gene. The CDR3 loop spans 14 amino acids. Germline V gene sequence: CDR1 LNHNV, CDR2 YYDKDF (reference sequence). This TCR was sampled from a woman in her 50s with alopecia areata. Some clones in this sample may be carry-over from other donors' samples. The gene calls are TRBV15 and TRBJ2-3; 9 bases fit TRBD2. Source: whole blood, taken in connection with sensitization to the hapten diphenylcyclopropenone (DPC). DNA of the CDR3: TGTGCCACCAGCAGGCTAGCGGGGTTAGATACGCAGTATTTT. Translation: CATSRLAGLDTQYF.